The 6 T cell receptor beta chains below all came from one sample that was sequenced in a study of radiation and T cells in renal cell carcinoma. Here immunoSEQ multiplex PCR was the method, and the copy in TCRdb shows in-frame clones only, minus some. Of 150,000 or so clones listed, around 89% are singletons. Time point of the sample: baseline pretreatment blood. Treatment meaning: 15 Gy SBRT to primary tumor, nephrectomy 4 weeks later. The sample here was blood, taken from a patient whose treatment included radiotherapy and nephrectomy. The receptors originated from a woman in her 70s with renal cell carcinoma.

This rearrangement joins TRBV30 to TRBJ2-1; 8 nucleotides match TRBD2. Germline CDR1 GTSNPN, CDR2 SVGIG (reference sequence). The V gene end was trimmed by 0 bases and the J gene end by 9 bases; junction bases not matched to a gene: 10. The length of the CDR3 is 15 residues. The CDR3 here is CAWSVVGLAGGEQFF. Written as DNA, the CDR3 is TGTGCCTGGAGTGTAGTTGGGCTAGCGGGCGGTGAGCAGTTCTTC.

V gene TRBV6-1 combines with J gene TRBJ2-7, with D possibly being TRBD2 (5 bases). The germline V gene has CDR1 MNHNS and CDR2 SASEGT. V dropped 4 bases and J dropped 4 bases, with 17 bases sitting between them. The length of the CDR3 is 15 residues. The CDR3 DNA reads TGTGCCAGCAGTGCGAGGATGGGAACGGGATACGAGCAGTACTTC. Protein product: CASSARMGTGYEQYF.

The chain has TRBV4-2 and TRBJ2-3; 7 positions match TRBD2. This CDR3 comprises 16 residues. Trimming removed 4 bases from V and 0 bases from J; junction bases left unmatched: 7. Germline V gives CDR1 LGHNA, CDR2 YNFKEQ. The CDR3 spells CASSPRGGASTDTQYF. CDR3 nucleotides: TGTGCCAGCAGCCCCCGGGGAGGGGCCAGCACAGATACGCAGTATTTT.

The chain uses TRBV15 and TRBJ2-7; D is perhaps TRBD1 (5 bases). Trimming cost V 1 base and J 2 bases, with 9 bases left between them. The CDR3 is 14 amino acids. Germline values: CDR1 LNHNV, CDR2 YYDKDF (reference sequence). The DNA for the CDR3 is TGTGCCACCAGCAGAGTCAGGGCTACCTACGAGCAGTACTTC. It encodes CATSRVRATYEQYF.

The chain links TRBV7-9 to TRBJ1-1, with a weak D call TRBD1 (6 bases). Germline V gene data show CDR1 as SEHNR and CDR2 as FQNEAQ (reference sequence). Trimming left V 3 bases short and J 1 base short, with 12 bases between. CDR3 length: 15 residues. CDR3 in amino acids: CASSFVGQSNTEAFF. The CDR3, as DNA: TGTGCCAGCAGCTTCGTTGGACAGTCGAACACTGAAGCTTTCTTT.

The chain is built from TRBV19 and TRBJ1-5, with D possibly being TRBD1 (6 bases). The CDR3 runs to 13 residues. CDR1 and CDR2 from the germline V gene are LNHDA and SQIVND (reference sequence). Trimming shortened V by 3 bases and J by 7 bases, and 10 bases separated the two germline ends. This chain's CDR3 is CASSIEGVQPQHF. CDR3 nucleotide sequence: TGTGCCAGTAGTATCGAGGGGGTCCAGCCCCAGCATTTT.